Below, 9 T cell receptor beta chains from the same sample are listed, as sequenced in a study of cytomegalovirus exposure and HLA in healthy donors. It was with 60 Vbeta and 13 Jbeta primers that the PCR ran. Here immunoSEQ multiplex PCR was the method, and the copy in TCRdb shows in-frame clones only, minus some. Of just over 150,000 clones detected, about 73% appear once; the ten largest clones hold around 3.1%. The sample consisted of PBMCs. The receptors stem from a woman between 40 and 55 years old in good health and CMV-seronegative.

The chain joins TRBV4-1 to TRBJ2-1; 7 nucleotides agree with TRBD1. The germline CDR1 and CDR2 sequences are MGHRA and YSYEKL. CDR3 length equals 17 residues. The V gene end was trimmed by 1 base and the J gene end by 9 bases; junction bases not matched to a gene: 15. CDR3 protein: CASSQAKTGISGGEQFF. Here the CDR3 DNA reads TGCGCCAGCAGCCAAGCAAAGACAGGGATAAGTGGCGGTGAGCAGTTCTTC.

Note on this clone: The junction differs from germline at one of its ends, possibly a read error. The V and J genes are TRBV7-6 and TRBJ2-1, with 8 bases matching TRBD1. This CDR3 spans 15 amino acids. From germline, CDR1 is SGHVS and CDR2 FNYEAQ. The CDR3 sequence: CAGSTQFQGASEQFF. CDR3 coding DNA: TGTGCCGGCAGCACCCAGTTTCAGGGGGCATCTGAGCAGTTCTTC. Full variable domain (rest looked up from reference TRBV7-6 and TRBJ2-1): GAGVSQSPRYKVTKRGQDVALRCDPISGHVSLYWYRQALGQGPEFLTYFNYEAQQDKSGLPNDRFSAERPEGSISTLTIQRTEQRDSAMYRCAGSTQFQGASEQFFGPGTRLTVL.

This clone was recorded a few times. The chain carries TRBV14 and TRBJ2-1; the D gene is possibly TRBD2 (6 bases). The CDR3 extends over 15 amino acids. Trimming took 0 bases from V and 4 from J, leaving 10 bases between them. The germline CDR1 and CDR2 sequences are SGHDN and FVKESK. This CDR3 is CASSQEAGGYNEQFF. The DNA of the CDR3 is TGTGCCAGCAGCCAAGAAGCGGGTGGTTACAATGAGCAGTTCTTC.

V usage is TRBV7-9 and J usage is TRBJ1-2; D is possibly TRBD1 (5 bases). V shed 4 bases and J shed 3 bases, with 12 bases lying between them. Germline V gene data show CDR1 as SEHNR and CDR2 as FQNEAQ (reference sequence). This CDR3 region has 14 residues. The CDR3 bases are TGTGCCAGCAGCTGGGGGGGAAGAGACTATGGCTACACCTTC. Translating it yields CASSWGGRDYGYTF.

The rearrangement joins TRBV7-2 to TRBJ2-7, with TRBD1 matching 9 bases. Per germline, CDR1 SGHTA and CDR2 FQGNSA. J lost 4 bases, V lost 1 base, and 8 bases had no gene match. The CDR3 sequence is 16 residues long. CDR3 sequence (DNA): TGTGCCAGCAGCTTAGAGGACAGGGGCTACTGGTACGAGCAGTACTTC. It codes for CASSLEDRGYWYEQYF.

The rearrangement joins TRBV7-8 to TRBJ2-7; TRBD1 matches at 9 bases. The junction had 10 bases not matched to a gene; V was cut back by 5 bases and J by 5 bases. The CDR3 contains 15 residues. The V gene's germline CDR1 is SGHVS and CDR2 FQNEAQ. CDR3 coding DNA: TGTGCCAGCAGCCCACCGACAGGGGGGTCGCACGAGCAGTACTTC. This encodes CASSPPTGGSHEQYF. The entire variable domain, with the rest obtained from reference TRBV7-8 and TRBJ2-7, is as follows: GAGVSQSPRYKVAKRGQDVALRCDPISGHVSLFWYQQALGQGPEFLTYFQNEAQLDKSGLPSDRFFAERPEGSVSTLKIQRTQQEDSAVYLCASSPPTGGSHEQYFGPGTRLTVT.

The chain is built from TRBV4-2 and TRBJ1-5; D perhaps matches TRBD1 (5 bases). V was trimmed by 2 bases and J by 4 bases, leaving 12 bases between them. The CDR3 is 15 amino acids. Per the germline V gene, CDR1 is LGHNA and CDR2 is YNFKEQ. The CDR3 is CASSQTAGINQPQHF. The CDR3 DNA follows: TGTGCCAGCAGCCAAACCGCAGGGATTAATCAGCCCCAGCATTTT.

J is TRBJ2-1 and V is TRBV5-1; the match to TRBD2 covers 15 bases. V was clipped by 5 bases and J by 3 bases; unmatched bases: 9. The CDR3 has 18 residues. The V gene's germline CDR1 is SGHRS and CDR2 YFSETQ. The CDR3, as DNA: TGCGCCAGCAGTTTACTCGGACTAGCGGGGGGGAACTACAATGAGCAGTTCTTC. Translating gives CASSLLGLAGGNYNEQFF.

The chain employs TRBV6-5 and TRBJ2-7; 11 bases are a match to TRBD2. This CDR3 contains 14 residues. Germline V gene data show CDR1 as MNHEY and CDR2 as SVGAGI. V lost 6 bases and J lost 2; bases outside the gene matches: 3. CDR3 sequence (DNA): TGTGCCAGCAGAACTAGCGGGGGAACCTACGAGCAGTACTTC. It encodes CASRTSGGTYEQYF.